The entry below gives a single T cell receptor (beta chain) sequence along with its context. Trimming took 6 bases from V and 5 from J, leaving 12 bases between them. This CDR3 comprises 13 residues. CDR1 MDHEN and CDR2 SYDVKM come from the germline V gene. The source of the sample is a study of shared clonotypes between healthy human individuals. Profiled with immunoSEQ multiplex PCR; TCRdb holds only in-frame clones, not every one. The repertoire holds some 2,400,000 clones, around 95% seen once, with over 0.1% in the top ten. Adult Caucasians living in Nashville, Tennessee made up all of the donors.

The genes are TRBV28 and TRBJ2-3; D is possibly TRBD2 (5 bases). Sequencing was carried out using naive CD4+ T cells sorted from blood. Sample subset: CD45RA+ positively selected. The sequence came from a man younger than 30 in good health. CDR3 in amino acids: CASSSGRRDTQYF. CDR3 bases: TGTGCCAGCAGCAGCGGAAGGAGAGATACGCAGTATTTT.